This T cell receptor (beta chain) was sequenced for a study of blood T cell repertoires in COVID-19. Trimming removed 1 base at V and 0 bases at J, with 13 bases between. Germline CDR1 and CDR2: SGDLS and YYNGEE. The CDR3 contains 17 residues. TCRdb's copy holds only in-frame clones and misses some; the assay was immunoSEQ multiplex PCR. The top ten clones hold approximately 0.83% of a sample with 55,000 to 90,000 clones, 81% of them seen once. The sequenced sample consisted of peripheral blood. The genes are TRBV9 and TRBJ1-4; the D gene is possibly TRBD1 (5 bases). The sequence derives from a woman in her 70s with acute or convalescent COVID-19. This CDR3 reads CASSVRSGQATNEKLFF. DNA for the CDR3: TGTGCCAGCAGCGTACGGTCAGGACAAGCAACTAATGAAAAACTGTTTTTT.